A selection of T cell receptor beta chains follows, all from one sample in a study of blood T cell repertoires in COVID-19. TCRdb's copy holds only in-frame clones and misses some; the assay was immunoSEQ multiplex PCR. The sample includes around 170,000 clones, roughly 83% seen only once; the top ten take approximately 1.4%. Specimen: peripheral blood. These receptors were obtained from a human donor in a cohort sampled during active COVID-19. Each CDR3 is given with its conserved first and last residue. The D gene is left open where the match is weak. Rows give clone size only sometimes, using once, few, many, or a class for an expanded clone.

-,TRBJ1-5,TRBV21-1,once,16,TGTGCCAGCAGCACTGACGGGGGTTTAGGCAATCAGCCCCAGCATTTT,CASSTDGGLGNQPQHF
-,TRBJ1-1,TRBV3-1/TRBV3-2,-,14,TGTGCCAGCAGCCCCGGGACATCGAACACTGAAGCTTTCTTT,CASSPGTSNTEAFF
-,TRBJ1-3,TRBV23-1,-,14,TGCGCAGCGAAGGGAGGACCGAGAGGAAACACCATATATTTT,CAAKGGPRGNTIYF
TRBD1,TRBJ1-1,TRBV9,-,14,TGTGCCAGCAGCGTCGGACAGGGAGTTTCTGAAGCTTTCTTT,CASSVGQGVSEAFF
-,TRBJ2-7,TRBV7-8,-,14,TGTGCCAGCAGCTTAGCCCGGAGGGCCTACGAGCAGTACTTC,CASSLARRAYEQYF
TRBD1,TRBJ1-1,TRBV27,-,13,TGTGCCAGCAGACACAGGGGGAACACTGAAGCTTTCTTT,CASRHRGNTEAFF
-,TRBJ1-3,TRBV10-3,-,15,TGTGCCATCAACGGGGAACTAAGCTCTGGAAACACCATATATTTT,CAINGELSSGNTIYF
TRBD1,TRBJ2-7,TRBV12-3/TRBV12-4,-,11,TGTGCCAGCGGTGACAGGGCCGAGCAGTACTTC,CASGDRAEQYF
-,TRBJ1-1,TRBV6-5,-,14,TGTGCCAGCCGGTACGGACTCATGAACACTGAAGCTTTCTTT,CASRYGLMNTEAFF
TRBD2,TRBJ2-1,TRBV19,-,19,TGTGCCAGTAGTATAGGTAGCGGGAGGGGGTTCAGCTCCTACAATGAGCAGTTCTTC,CASSIGSGRGFSSYNEQFF
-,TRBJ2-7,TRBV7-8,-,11,TGTGCCAGCAGCCTACCTCTAGAGCAGTACTTC,CASSLPLEQYF
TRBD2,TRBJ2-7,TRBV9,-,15,TGTGCCAGCAGCGTAGATGCTAGCGGGGTCTACGAGCAGTACTTC,CASSVDASGVYEQYF
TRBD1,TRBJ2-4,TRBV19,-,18,TGTGCCAGTAGTATAGGCTCAGGGGGCGGTAGGACCAAAAACATTCAGTACTTC,CASSIGSGGGRTKNIQYF
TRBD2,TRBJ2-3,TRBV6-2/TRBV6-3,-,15,TGTGCCAGCAGTCAGTCCGGGGGGGCAACAGATACGCAGTATTTT,CASSQSGGATDTQYF
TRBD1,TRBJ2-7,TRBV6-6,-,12,TGTGCCAGCAGTTACCAACGCGACAGGGTAAACTTC,CASSYQRDRVNF
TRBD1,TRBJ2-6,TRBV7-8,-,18,TGTGCCAGCAGCTTAGTGGGACAGGGTAGCTCTGGGGCCAACGTCCTGACTTTC,CASSLVGQGSSGANVLTF